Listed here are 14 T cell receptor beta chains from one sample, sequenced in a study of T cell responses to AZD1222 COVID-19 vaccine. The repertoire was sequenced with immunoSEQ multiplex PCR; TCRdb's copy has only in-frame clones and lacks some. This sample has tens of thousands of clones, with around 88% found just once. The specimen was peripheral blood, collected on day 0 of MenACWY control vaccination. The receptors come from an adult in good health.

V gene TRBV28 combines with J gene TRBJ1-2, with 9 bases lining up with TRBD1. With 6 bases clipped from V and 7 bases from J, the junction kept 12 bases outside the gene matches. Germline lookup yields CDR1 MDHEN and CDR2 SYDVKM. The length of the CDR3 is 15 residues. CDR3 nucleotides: TGTGCCAGCAGAACGAGGGACAGGGAAAATGCTGGCTACACCTTC. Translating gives CASRTRDRENAGYTF.

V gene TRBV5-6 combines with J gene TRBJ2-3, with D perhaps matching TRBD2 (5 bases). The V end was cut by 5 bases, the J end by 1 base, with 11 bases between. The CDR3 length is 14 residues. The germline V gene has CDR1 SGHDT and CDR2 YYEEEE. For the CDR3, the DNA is TGTGCCAGCAGGTCTCTAGCCCGCACAGATACGCAGTATTTT. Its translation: CASRSLARTDTQYF. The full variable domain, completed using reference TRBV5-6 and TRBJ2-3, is DAGVTQSPTHLIKTRGQQVTLRCSPKSGHDTVSWYQQALGQGPQFIFQYYEEEERQRGNFPDRFSGHQFPNYSSELNVNALLLGDSALYLCASRSLARTDTQYFGPGTRLTVL.

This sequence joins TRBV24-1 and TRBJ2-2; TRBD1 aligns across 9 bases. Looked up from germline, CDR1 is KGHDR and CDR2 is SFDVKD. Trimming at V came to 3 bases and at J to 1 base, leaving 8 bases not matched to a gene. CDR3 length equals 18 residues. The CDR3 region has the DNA TGTGCCACCAGTGATCCTTTACCGGGACAGGGGAACACCGGGGAGCTGTTTTTT. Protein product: CATSDPLPGQGNTGELFF.

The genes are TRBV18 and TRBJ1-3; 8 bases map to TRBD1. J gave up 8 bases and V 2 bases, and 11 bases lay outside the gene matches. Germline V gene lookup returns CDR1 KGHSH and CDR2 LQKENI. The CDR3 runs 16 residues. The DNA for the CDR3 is TGTGCCAGCTCACCAGTGACAGGGGACGCGTTGGACACCATATATTTT. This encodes CASSPVTGDALDTIYF.

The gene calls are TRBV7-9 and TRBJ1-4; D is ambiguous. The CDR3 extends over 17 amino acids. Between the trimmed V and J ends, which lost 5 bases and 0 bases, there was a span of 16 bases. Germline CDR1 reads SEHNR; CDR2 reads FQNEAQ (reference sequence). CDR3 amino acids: CASSLLRASATNEKLFF. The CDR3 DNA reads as TGTGCCAGCAGCCTACTCCGGGCCTCGGCAACTAATGAAAAACTGTTTTTT. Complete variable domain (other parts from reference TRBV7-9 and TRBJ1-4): DTGVSQNPRHKITKRGQNVTFRCDPISEHNRLYWYRQTLGQGPEFLTYFQNEAQLEKSRLLSDRFSAERPKGSFSTLEIQRTEQGDSAMYLCASSLLRASATNEKLFFGSGTQLSVL.

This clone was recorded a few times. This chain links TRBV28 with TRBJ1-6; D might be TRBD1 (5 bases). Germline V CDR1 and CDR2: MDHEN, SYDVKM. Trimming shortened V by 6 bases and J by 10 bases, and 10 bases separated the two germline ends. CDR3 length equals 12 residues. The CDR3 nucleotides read TGTGCCAGCAGGTCTGGGGACTCACCCCTCCACTTT. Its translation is CASRSGDSPLHF.

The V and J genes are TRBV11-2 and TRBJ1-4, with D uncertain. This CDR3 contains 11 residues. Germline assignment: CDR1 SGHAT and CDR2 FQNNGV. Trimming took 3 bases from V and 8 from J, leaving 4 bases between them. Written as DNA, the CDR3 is TGTGCCAGCAGCTTGGGAGAAAAACTGTTTTTT. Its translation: CASSLGEKLFF.

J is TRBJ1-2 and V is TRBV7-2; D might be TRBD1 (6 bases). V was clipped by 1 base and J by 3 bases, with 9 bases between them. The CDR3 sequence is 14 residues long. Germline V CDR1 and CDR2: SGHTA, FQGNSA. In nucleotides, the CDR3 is TGTGCCAGCAGCTTAGACGGGGGCGACTATGGCTACACCTTC. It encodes CASSLDGGDYGYTF.

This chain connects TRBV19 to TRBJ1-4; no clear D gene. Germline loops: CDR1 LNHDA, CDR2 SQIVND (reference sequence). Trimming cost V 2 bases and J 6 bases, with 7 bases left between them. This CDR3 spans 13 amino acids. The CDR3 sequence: CASSIIPYEKLFF. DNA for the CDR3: TGTGCCAGTAGTATAATACCTTATGAAAAACTGTTTTTT.

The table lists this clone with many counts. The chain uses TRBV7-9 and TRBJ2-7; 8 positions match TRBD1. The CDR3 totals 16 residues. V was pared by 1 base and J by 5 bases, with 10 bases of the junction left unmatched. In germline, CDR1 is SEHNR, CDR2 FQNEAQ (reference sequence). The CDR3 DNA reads TGTGCCAGCAGCTTAGGGTTTACAGGGGGTATCCACGAGCAGTACTTC. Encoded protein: CASSLGFTGGIHEQYF.

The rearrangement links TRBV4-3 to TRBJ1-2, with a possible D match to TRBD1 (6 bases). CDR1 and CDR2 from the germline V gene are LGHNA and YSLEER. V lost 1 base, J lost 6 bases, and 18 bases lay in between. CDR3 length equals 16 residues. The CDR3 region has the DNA TGCGCCAGCAGCCAAGGGGCGTTGGGGGGCCGAGATGGCTACACCTTC. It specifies CASSQGALGGRDGYTF.

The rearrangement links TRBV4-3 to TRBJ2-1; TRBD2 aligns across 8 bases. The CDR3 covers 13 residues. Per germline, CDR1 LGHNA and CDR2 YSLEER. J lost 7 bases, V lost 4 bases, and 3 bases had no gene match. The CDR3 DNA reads TGCGCCAGCAGCCCCAGCGGGGGTAATGAGCAGTTCTTC. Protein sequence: CASSPSGGNEQFF.

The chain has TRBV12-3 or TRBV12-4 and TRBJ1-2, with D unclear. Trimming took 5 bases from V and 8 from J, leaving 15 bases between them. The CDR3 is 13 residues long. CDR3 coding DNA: TGTGCCAGCAGTCCGCGATCCGGGATGGGCTACACCTTC. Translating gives CASSPRSGMGYTF.

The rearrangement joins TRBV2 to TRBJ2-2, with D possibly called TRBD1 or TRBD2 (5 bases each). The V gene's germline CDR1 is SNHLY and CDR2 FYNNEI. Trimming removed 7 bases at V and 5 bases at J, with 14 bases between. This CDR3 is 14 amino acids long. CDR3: CASKGSRATGELFF. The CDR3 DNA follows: TGTGCCAGCAAGGGGAGCAGGGCTACCGGGGAGCTGTTTTTT.